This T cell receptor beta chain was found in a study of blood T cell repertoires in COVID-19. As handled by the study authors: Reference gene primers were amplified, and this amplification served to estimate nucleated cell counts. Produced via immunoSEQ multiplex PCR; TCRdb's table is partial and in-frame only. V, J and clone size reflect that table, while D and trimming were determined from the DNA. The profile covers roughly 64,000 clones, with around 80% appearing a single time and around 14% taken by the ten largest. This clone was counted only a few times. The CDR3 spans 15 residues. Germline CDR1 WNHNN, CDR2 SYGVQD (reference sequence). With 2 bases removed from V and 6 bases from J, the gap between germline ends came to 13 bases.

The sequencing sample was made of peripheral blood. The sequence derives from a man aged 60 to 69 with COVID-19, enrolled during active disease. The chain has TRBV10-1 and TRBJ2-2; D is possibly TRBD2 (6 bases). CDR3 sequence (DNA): TGCGCCAGCAGTGAGGCGGGGCAGGGTTCCGGGGAGCTGTTTTTT. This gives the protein CASSEAGQGSGELFF.